Listed here is a single TCR beta chain. The V and J ends lost 6 bases and 0 bases, in that order; junction bases with no gene match: 5. This CDR3 has 15 residues. Germline V gives CDR1 MDHEN, CDR2 SYDVKM. The sample is drawn from a study of T cells after somatic rescue of genetic block. Measured with immunoSEQ multiplex PCR; TCRdb has only the in-frame clones, and not every one. The table records some 68,000 clones, roughly 88% of them present only once. Sequenced material: peripheral blood mononuclear cells (PBMCs). This TCR derives from a man in his thirties or forties. The rearrangement joins TRBV28 to TRBJ1-3; 7 bases line up with TRBD1. This CDR3 reads CASRPRTGSGNTIYF. For the CDR3, the DNA is TGTGCCAGCAGACCCCGGACAGGCTCTGGAAACACCATATATTTT.